This T cell receptor beta chain comes out of a study of shared clonotypes between healthy human individuals. Across the whole study: Donors had three CD4 naive, three CD4 memory, two CD8 naive and one CD8 memory plate apiece.

Regarding this clone: The same CDR3 can be traced to other DNA sequences in this sample.

CD45RO negativity and positive selection for CCR7 defined naive CD8 cells, a population that excluded terminally differentiated effector memory CD45RA+ cells. Trimming left V 1 base short and J 6 bases short, with 6 bases between. Germline V gene lookup returns CDR1 SEHNR and CDR2 FQNEAQ (reference sequence). CDR3 size: 12 residues. Replicate PCRs from sorted subsets contained roughly 220 ng DNA, which is roughly 30,000 T cell genomes. Sequencing was performed with immunoSEQ multiplex PCR; in TCRdb, only in-frame clones are kept and a portion is missing. The repertoire holds around 700,000 clones, with about 90% as singletons.

J is TRBJ1-1 and V is TRBV7-9; D is ambiguous. The material sequenced was naive CD8+ T cells sorted from blood. This receptor was identified in a young man in good health. The CDR3 coding sequence is TGTGCCAGCAGCTTAGAAGGTCCTGAAGCTTTCTTT. It encodes CASSLEGPEAFF.